The text below deals with one T cell receptor (beta chain). Germline CDR1 ENHRY, CDR2 SYGVKD. This CDR3 contains 15 residues. Deletions cut 6 bases from V and 0 bases from J, with 15 bases between. This sample stems from a study of molecular identifiers for immune sequencing clone quantification. It was with previously described methods and listed TCR primers that bulk TCR libraries were made. TCRdb re-analysed the PCR reads in MiXCR, keeping a single row per CDR3 protein. The table has about 320,000 distinct CDR3 sequences, 24% seen once; the top ten hold 0.65% to 0.75%. The TCR sequence derives from a human donor in good health. Some libraries in this study had Jurkat cell RNA spiked in. The chain carries TRBV10-3 and TRBJ2-7, with D perhaps matching TRBD2 (6 bases). The sample consisted of naive CD8+ T cells from blood, with Jurkat cell RNA spiked in. Subset defined: FACS-sorted CD8+CD4-CCR7+CD45RA+ naive T cells. This CDR3 is CAISEGRTISYEQYF. The CDR3 DNA is TGTGCCATCAGCGAGGGACGGACTATCTCCTACGAGCAGTACTTC.